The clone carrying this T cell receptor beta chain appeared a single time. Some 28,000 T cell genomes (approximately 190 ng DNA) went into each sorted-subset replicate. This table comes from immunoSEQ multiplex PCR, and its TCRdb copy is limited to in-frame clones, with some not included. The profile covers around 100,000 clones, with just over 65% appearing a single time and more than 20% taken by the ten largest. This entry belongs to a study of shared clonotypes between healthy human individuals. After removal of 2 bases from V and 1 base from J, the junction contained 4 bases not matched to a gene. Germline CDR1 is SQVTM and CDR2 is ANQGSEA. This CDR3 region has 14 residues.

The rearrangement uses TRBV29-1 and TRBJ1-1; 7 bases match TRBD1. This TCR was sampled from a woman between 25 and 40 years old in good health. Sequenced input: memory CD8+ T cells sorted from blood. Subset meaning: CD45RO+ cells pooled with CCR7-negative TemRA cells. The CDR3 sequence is CSVEFDRENTEAFF. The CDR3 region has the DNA TGCAGCGTTGAATTTGACAGGGAGAACACTGAAGCTTTCTTT. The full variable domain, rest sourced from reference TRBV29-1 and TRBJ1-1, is SAVISQKPSRDICQRGTSLTIQCQVDSQVTMMFWYRQQPGQSLTLIATANQGSEATYESGFVIDKFPISRPNLTFSTLTVSNMSPEDSSIYLCSVEFDRENTEAFFGQGTRLTVV.